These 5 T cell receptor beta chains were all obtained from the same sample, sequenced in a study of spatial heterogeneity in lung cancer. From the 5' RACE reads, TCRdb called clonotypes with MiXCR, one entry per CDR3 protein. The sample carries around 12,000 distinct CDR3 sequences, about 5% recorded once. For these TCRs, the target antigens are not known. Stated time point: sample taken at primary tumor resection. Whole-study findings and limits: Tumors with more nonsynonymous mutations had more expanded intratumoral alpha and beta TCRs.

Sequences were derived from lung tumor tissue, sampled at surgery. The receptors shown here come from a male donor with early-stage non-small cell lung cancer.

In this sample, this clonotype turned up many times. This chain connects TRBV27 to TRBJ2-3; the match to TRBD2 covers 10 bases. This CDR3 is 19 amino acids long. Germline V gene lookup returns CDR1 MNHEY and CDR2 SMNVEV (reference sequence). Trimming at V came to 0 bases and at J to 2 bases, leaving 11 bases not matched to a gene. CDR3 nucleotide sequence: TGTGCCAGCAGTTTATCCCAGGTTGGACTAGCGGAGACCACAGATACGCAGTATTTT. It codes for CASSLSQVGLAETTDTQYF.

In DNA, the CDR3 is TGTGCCATCAGTGAGTCTGCCAGGTGGGAAGCTTTCTTT. Translation: CAISESARWEAFF. The chain joins TRBV10-3 to TRBJ1-1; D gene ambiguous. CDR3 size: 13 residues. The germline gives CDR1 ENHRY, CDR2 SYGVKD. Trimming pared 0 bases from V and 8 bases from J, leaving 10 bases between.

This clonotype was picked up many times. CDR3 residues: CASSSLPPQENTEAFF. CDR3 in DNA: TGTGCCAGCTCATCGCTACCGCCACAGGAAAACACTGAAGCTTTCTTT. This chain links TRBV18 with TRBJ1-1, with a tentative D call TRBD1 (5 bases). The CDR3 loop spans 16 amino acids. V was cut by 5 bases and J by 2 bases, with 18 bases left in between. CDR1 is KGHSH and CDR2 is LQKENI in the germline V gene. Full variable domain (outside the CDR3, taken from reference TRBV18 and TRBJ1-1): NAGVMQNPRHLVRRRGQEARLRCSPMKGHSHVYWYRQLPEEGLKFMVYLQKENIIDESGMPKERFSAEFPKEGPSILRIQQVVRGDSAAYFCASSSLPPQENTEAFFGQGTRLTVV.

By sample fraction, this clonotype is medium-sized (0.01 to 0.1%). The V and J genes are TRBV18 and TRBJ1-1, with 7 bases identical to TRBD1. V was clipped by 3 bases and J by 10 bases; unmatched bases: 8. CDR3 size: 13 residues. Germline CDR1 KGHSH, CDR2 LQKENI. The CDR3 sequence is CASSPTGPEGAFF. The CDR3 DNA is TGTGCCAGCTCACCGACAGGGCCGGAGGGAGCTTTCTTT. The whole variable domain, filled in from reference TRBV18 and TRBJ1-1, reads NAGVMQNPRHLVRRRGQEARLRCSPMKGHSHVYWYRQLPEEGLKFMVYLQKENIIDESGMPKERFSAEFPKEGPSILRIQQVVRGDSAAYFCASSPTGPEGAFFGQGTRLTVV.

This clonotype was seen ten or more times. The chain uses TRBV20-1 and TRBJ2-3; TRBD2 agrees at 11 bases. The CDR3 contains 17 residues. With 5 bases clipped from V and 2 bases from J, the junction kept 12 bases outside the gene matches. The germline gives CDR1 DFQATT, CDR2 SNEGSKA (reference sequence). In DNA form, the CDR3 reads TGCAGTGCTGGGTCGGCTCTAGCGGGAGGCTTCACAGATACGCAGTATTTT. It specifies CSAGSALAGGFTDTQYF.